The T cell receptor beta chain described here comes from a study of neurological immune-mediated disorders. The CDR3 extends over 13 amino acids. Germline CDR1 and CDR2: MNHNY and SVGAGI (reference sequence). Trimming at V came to 1 base and at J to 10 bases, leaving 6 bases not matched to a gene. This clonotype was recorded at least ten times. The cDNA came from 5'RACE with 10-nucleotide random UMIs. Each CDR3 protein is one row after TCRdb ran MiXCR on the 5' RACE reads. This table holds tens of thousands of distinct CDR3 sequences, over 12% found once. The chain carries TRBV6-6 and TRBJ1-2, with 7 bases that match TRBD1. The clonotype comes from a woman aged 50 to 60 with HTLV-1-associated myelopathy (HAM/TSP). The sequenced sample consisted of PBMCs. This CDR3 is CASSYWQGELYTF. Written as DNA, the CDR3 is TGTGCCAGCAGTTACTGGCAGGGGGAACTCTACACCTTC.